The clone carrying this TCR beta chain was picked up many times. Its antigen is not known. The authors amplified TCR beta CDR3 regions, and they did so from RNA transcripts for repertoire sequencing. After a first-round RT-PCR with HTBI primers, a second-round multiplex PCR was run. One entry per CDR3 protein, called by TCRdb with MiXCR from the multiplex PCR reads. The repertoire holds over 650,000 distinct CDR3 sequences, with about 38% as singletons. The sample comes from a study of Graves' ophthalmopathy and Graves' hyperthyroidism. Study results and caveats: With 60% to 71% sensitivity and about 78% specificity, the model predicted ophthalmopathy progression. Blood samples also showed most expanded thyroid clonotypes exceeding 0.001 frequency.

Per germline, CDR1 SGHTA and CDR2 FQGNSA. The V gene end was trimmed by 2 bases and the J gene end by 5 bases; junction bases not matched to a gene: 1. This CDR3 has 13 amino acids. This sequence was found in an adult man with Graves' ophthalmopathy. The genes are TRBV7-2 and TRBJ2-5; 8 bases map to TRBD1. Material: peripheral blood. The CDR3 DNA is TGTGCCAGCAGCTTACAGGGGGCCGAGACCCAGTACTTC. This sequence encodes CASSLQGAETQYF.